A single sample gave rise to the 30 T cell receptor beta chains below, sequenced in a study of blood T cell repertoires in COVID-19. Assay: immunoSEQ multiplex PCR; the TCRdb copy retains only in-frame clones and omits some. Of about 100,000 clones detected, 65% to 90% appear once; the ten largest clones hold 2% to 3%. Material for sequencing was PBMCs or T cells enriched from blood (not recorded which). Receptors were obtained from a woman aged 50 to 60 who had recovered from COVID-19.

The chain employs TRBV4-1 and TRBJ2-2, with 10 bases aligning to TRBD2. V gave up 5 bases and J gave up 4 bases; unmatched junction bases: 7. The CDR3 is 16 amino acids. Germline V gene data show CDR1 as MGHRA and CDR2 as YSYEKL. CDR3 amino acids: CASSGASGSRTGELFF. The CDR3 DNA follows: TGCGCCAGCAGCGGGGCTAGCGGGAGCCGCACCGGGGAGCTGTTTTTT.

The V gene is TRBV30, the J gene TRBJ1-1; D gene uncertain. Germline CDR1 GTSNPN, CDR2 SVGIG (reference sequence). The V gene lost 3 bases and the J gene lost 7 bases, with 15 bases spanning the gap. This CDR3 is 13 amino acids long. The CDR3 loop is CAWRQLGRGEAFF. The CDR3 nucleotides read TGTGCCTGGAGACAACTCGGACGGGGTGAAGCTTTCTTT.

The chain uses TRBV9 and TRBJ1-2, with D possibly being TRBD1 (5 bases). The CDR3 is 14 amino acids. CDR1 is SGDLS, CDR2 YYNGEE, per germline. V gave up 4 bases and J gave up 14 bases, with 24 bases separating them. CDR3 in amino acids: CASSYHGTPIYGTF. As DNA, the CDR3 is TGTGCCAGCAGCTACCACGGGACTCCGATATATGGGACCTTC.

V gene TRBV6-6 combines with J gene TRBJ2-1, with 7 nucleotides matching TRBD2. Germline CDR1 and CDR2: MNHNY and SVGAGI (reference sequence). V trimming: 7 bases; J trimming: 2 bases; junction bases outside the gene matches: 8. This CDR3 is built from 15 residues. The DNA for the CDR3 is TGTGCCAGCACCTGGGGACTACGAACCTACAATGAGCAGTTCTTC. Translated, it gives CASTWGLRTYNEQFF.

The gene calls are TRBV11-3 and TRBJ1-1; D gene ambiguous. Germline lookup yields CDR1 SGHNT and CDR2 YENEEA. Trimming left V 6 bases short and J 1 base short, with 9 bases between. The CDR3 is 13 amino acids. The CDR3 sequence: CASSAEENTEAFF. CDR3 DNA: TGTGCCAGCAGTGCAGAAGAGAACACTGAAGCTTTCTTT.

This chain links TRBV19 with TRBJ2-6, with D perhaps matching TRBD1 (5 bases). V was pared by 3 bases and J by 0 bases, with 6 bases between. CDR3 length equals 15 residues. Per germline, CDR1 LNHDA and CDR2 SQIVND (reference sequence). CDR3 sequence reads: CASSMGPSGANVLTF. The CDR3, as DNA: TGTGCCAGTAGTATGGGGCCCTCTGGGGCCAACGTCCTGACTTTC.

The genes are TRBV18 and TRBJ2-3; the D is unclear. Looked up from germline, CDR1 is KGHSH and CDR2 is LQKENI. With 3 bases removed from V and 0 bases from J, the gap between germline ends came to 4 bases. CDR3 length: 13 amino acids. The CDR3 region has the DNA TGTGCCAGCTCACCCTCTAGCACAGATACGCAGTATTTT. Translation: CASSPSSTDTQYF.

CDR3 nucleotides: TGTGCCAGCAGCGTAACGCCAGGGGGCTACTCTGGAAACACCATATATTTT. Its protein product is CASSVTPGGYSGNTIYF. The chain combines TRBV9 with TRBJ1-3, with 8 bases lining up with TRBD1. The CDR3 extends over 17 amino acids. Germline assignment: CDR1 SGDLS and CDR2 YYNGEE. The J segment lost 0 bases and the V segment lost 1 base, leaving 6 bases of the junction unmatched.

The chain is built from TRBV11-2 and TRBJ2-7; a possible D gene is TRBD1 (6 bases). The V gene lost 5 bases and the J gene lost 1 base, with 15 bases spanning the gap. Germline V lookup: CDR1 SGHAT, CDR2 FQNNGV. This CDR3 spans 15 amino acids. The CDR3 nucleotides are TGTGCCAGCAGCATAAAAACGGGACAATCCTACGAGCAGTACTTC. Translating gives CASSIKTGQSYEQYF.

The chain employs TRBV27 and TRBJ2-2; the D is unclear. Trimming shortened V by 1 base and J by 6 bases, and 18 bases separated the two germline ends. CDR1 is MNHEY, CDR2 SMNVEV, per germline (reference sequence). This CDR3 has 17 residues. The CDR3 coding sequence is TGTGCCAGCAGTTTATTATTTTCAGGCAATCGAGCCGGGGAGCTGTTTTTT. Encoded protein: CASSLLFSGNRAGELFF.

The V gene is TRBV19, the J gene TRBJ2-6; D is unclear. The CDR3 runs to 17 residues. Germline CDR1 LNHDA, CDR2 SQIVND (reference sequence). Between the trimmed V and J ends, which lost 0 bases and 1 base, there was a span of 10 bases. The CDR3 here is CASSIDLAVSGANVLTF. Here the CDR3 DNA reads TGTGCCAGTAGTATAGATCTGGCGGTGTCTGGGGCCAACGTCCTGACTTTC.

The chain joins TRBV27 to TRBJ2-3, with a possible D match to TRBD2 (5 bases). CDR3 size: 19 residues. Trimming cost V 3 bases and J 2 bases, with 24 bases left between them. Germline CDR1 and CDR2: MNHEY and SMNVEV (reference sequence). The CDR3 DNA follows: TGTGCCAGCAGTTTCCTGGGGAGAAGAGGTTTTGGCAACACAGATACGCAGTATTTT. Protein product: CASSFLGRRGFGNTDTQYF.

The CDR3 DNA reads TGTGCCAGCAGTTTTCTCGATTTGGCGGGGGGTTCTACCGGGGAGCTGTTTTTT. Translated: CASSFLDLAGGSTGELFF. The rearrangement links TRBV27 to TRBJ2-2; 8 bases are shared with TRBD2. Looked up from germline, CDR1 is MNHEY and CDR2 is SMNVEV (reference sequence). The CDR3 is 18 amino acids. V shed 3 bases, J shed 5 bases, and the junction held 14 bases outside the gene matches.

V and J are TRBV3-1 (or the pseudogene TRBV3-2) and TRBJ2-2; TRBD2 matches at 8 bases. Germline lookup yields CDR1 LGHDT and CDR2 YNNKEL (reference sequence). After removal of 2 bases from V and 5 bases from J, the junction contained 4 bases not matched to a gene. The CDR3 runs to 15 residues. For the CDR3, the DNA is TGTGCCAGCAGCCAAAAAAGCGGGGGAACCGGGGAGCTGTTTTTT. As protein: CASSQKSGGTGELFF.

This clone was found a few times. The chain joins TRBV4-1 to TRBJ1-4; a possible D gene is TRBD1 (6 bases). V was clipped by 0 bases and J by 10 bases, with 15 bases between them. This CDR3 spans 15 amino acids. Germline-derived CDR1 and CDR2 are MGHRA and YSYEKL. In DNA form, the CDR3 reads TGCGCCAGCAGCCAAGAGGGGGCAGGGCGATCAAAACTGTTTTTT. Protein product: CASSQEGAGRSKLFF.

This chain links TRBV11-2 with TRBJ1-2; D unresolved. CDR1 and CDR2 from the germline V gene are SGHAT and FQNNGV. The V gene lost 0 bases and the J gene lost 0 bases, with 11 bases spanning the gap. The CDR3 is made up of 16 amino acids. CDR3 loop: CASSLDQASPNYGYTF. CDR3 nucleotide sequence: TGTGCCAGCAGCTTAGATCAGGCCAGTCCTAACTATGGCTACACCTTC.

This clone was seen just once. V and J are TRBV10-3 and TRBJ2-4; 7 bases are shared with TRBD1. Trimming cost V 0 bases and J 6 bases; bases outside gene matches: 5. This CDR3 has 15 residues. Germline V lookup: CDR1 ENHRY, CDR2 SYGVKD. The CDR3 DNA is TGTGCCATCAGTGAGTCCACAGGGGTGAGAAACATTCAGTACTTC. This sequence encodes CAISESTGVRNIQYF.

This clone was seen just once. J is TRBJ1-1 and V is TRBV29-1; 8 nucleotides agree with TRBD1. Per the germline V gene, CDR1 is SQVTM and CDR2 is ANQGSEA. The length of the CDR3 is 13 residues. J lost 4 bases, V lost 4 bases, and 5 bases had no gene match. The CDR3 DNA is TGCAGCGTTGCAGGGGGCGAGAGCACTGAAGCTTTCTTT. Its translation is CSVAGGESTEAFF.

The rearrangement joins TRBV5-1 to TRBJ2-7; TRBD1 might be the D (5 bases). This CDR3 is built from 15 residues. V was pared by 1 base and J by 5 bases, with 16 bases between. Looked up from germline, CDR1 is SGHRS and CDR2 is YFSETQ. CDR3 loop: CASSLSTVKGDEQYF. CDR3 DNA: TGCGCCAGCAGCTTGTCTACCGTCAAAGGGGACGAGCAGTACTTC.

This chain uses TRBV6-5 with TRBJ1-6; 7 bases map to TRBD1. The CDR3 is 16 amino acids. Trimming took 4 bases from V and 9 from J; bases not matched to a gene: 12. Germline-derived CDR1 and CDR2 are MNHEY and SVGAGI. The CDR3 DNA reads TGTGCCAGCAGTTCCGGCCTGACAGGGCGGCTTTCACCCCTCCACTTT. Protein: CASSSGLTGRLSPLHF.

This sequence joins TRBV4-2 and TRBJ2-7, with 8 bases fitting TRBD2. The V and J ends lost 4 bases and 5 bases, in that order; junction bases with no gene match: 13. The CDR3 runs to 16 residues. Germline V gene data show CDR1 as LGHNA and CDR2 as YNFKEQ. The CDR3, as DNA: TGTGCCAGCAGCCCCAGCGGCGCAGCGGGGGATGACGAGCAGTACTTC. This translates into CASSPSGAAGDDEQYF.

The rearrangement uses TRBV7-8 and TRBJ1-5; TRBD1 matches 7 bases. This CDR3 is built from 16 residues. Per the germline V gene, CDR1 is SGHVS and CDR2 is FQNEAQ. With V trimmed by 5 bases and J by 6 bases, 13 bases remained unmatched. The CDR3 DNA reads TGTGCCAGCAGCCCCGAGGACAGGACTCGAACTCAGCCCCAGCATTTT. Translation: CASSPEDRTRTQPQHF.

The V and J genes are TRBV2 and TRBJ2-7; TRBD2 might be the D (7 bases). From germline, CDR1 is SNHLY and CDR2 FYNNEI. V was cut by 8 bases and J by 5 bases, with 16 bases left in between. The CDR3 length is 13 residues. Here the CDR3 reads CASHWGGQDEQYF. CDR3 coding DNA: TGTGCCAGCCATTGGGGGGGGCAGGACGAGCAGTACTTC.

This sequence joins TRBV7-6 and TRBJ2-2; 9 nucleotides align to TRBD2. V was clipped by 2 bases and J by 6 bases; unmatched bases: 7. This CDR3 comprises 16 residues. Germline V gene data show CDR1 as SGHVS and CDR2 as FNYEAQ. CDR3 sequence: CASSLTARLAAGELFF. In DNA form, the CDR3 reads TGTGCCAGCAGCTTAACAGCTCGACTAGCGGCCGGGGAGCTGTTTTTT.

The chain couples TRBV2 to TRBJ1-4; D remains ambiguous. Germline CDR1 and CDR2: SNHLY and FYNNEI. Trimming removed 7 bases from V and 0 bases from J, with 9 bases in between. The CDR3 length is 14 residues. The CDR3 reads CASMQVATNEKLFF. CDR3 nucleotide sequence: TGTGCCAGCATGCAGGTCGCAACTAATGAAAAACTGTTTTTT.

This chain links TRBV6-5 with TRBJ1-6; no reliable D call. Per the germline V gene, CDR1 is MNHEY and CDR2 is SVGAGI. V lost 7 bases, J lost 5 bases, and 12 bases lay in between. CDR3 length equals 14 residues. The CDR3 DNA reads TGTGCCAGCAATTCAGGAAAACATAATTCACCCCTCCACTTT. Translation: CASNSGKHNSPLHF.

There are a few counts of this clone. This CDR3 is also generated by other DNA sequences in the sample. The rearrangement links TRBV27 to TRBJ1-4; possible D gene TRBD1, 6 bases. Germline V lookup: CDR1 MNHEY, CDR2 SMNVEV (reference sequence). The CDR3 consists of 14 residues. The V and J ends lost 6 bases and 0 bases respectively, with 8 bases between them. CDR3 loop: CASRRTATNEKLFF. The DNA for the CDR3 is TGTGCCAGCAGGAGGACAGCAACTAATGAAAAACTGTTTTTT.

V usage is TRBV5-5 and J usage is TRBJ2-3, with D tentatively TRBD2 (5 bases). The length of the CDR3 is 16 residues. Between the trimmed V and J ends, which lost 3 bases and 0 bases, there was a span of 14 bases. Germline CDR1 is SGHKS and CDR2 is YYEKEE (reference sequence). The CDR3 loop is CASSSMDFSSTDTQYF. DNA of the CDR3: TGTGCCAGCAGCTCCATGGACTTCTCTAGCACAGATACGCAGTATTTT.

J is TRBJ2-1 and V is TRBV10-1; D remains unclear. This CDR3 is built from 12 residues. Per germline, CDR1 WNHNN and CDR2 SYGVQD (reference sequence). V was pared by 5 bases and J by 6 bases, with 8 bases between. CDR3: CASSYGSNEQFF. The DNA of the CDR3 is TGCGCCAGCAGTTACGGTTCCAATGAGCAGTTCTTC.

This chain joins TRBV10-3 and TRBJ2-7; 10 bases map to TRBD2. The CDR3 runs 15 residues. V trimming: 8 bases; J trimming: 5 bases; junction bases outside the gene matches: 12. The germline V gene has CDR1 ENHRY and CDR2 SYGVKD. CDR3 sequence reads: CAIDVSGGDPNEQYF. CDR3 coding DNA: TGTGCCATCGATGTCAGCGGGGGGGATCCCAACGAGCAGTACTTC.